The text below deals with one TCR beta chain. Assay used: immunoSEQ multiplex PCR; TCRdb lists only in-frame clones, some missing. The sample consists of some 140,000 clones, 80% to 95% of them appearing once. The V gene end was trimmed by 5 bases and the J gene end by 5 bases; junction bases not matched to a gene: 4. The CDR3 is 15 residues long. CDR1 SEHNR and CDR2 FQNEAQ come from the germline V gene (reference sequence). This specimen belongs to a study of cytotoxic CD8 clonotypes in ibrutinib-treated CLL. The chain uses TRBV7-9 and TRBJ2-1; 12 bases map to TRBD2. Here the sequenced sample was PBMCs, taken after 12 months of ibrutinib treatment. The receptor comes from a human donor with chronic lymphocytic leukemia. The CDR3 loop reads CASSPGLAGNNEQFF. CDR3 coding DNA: TGTGCCAGCAGCCCTGGACTAGCGGGGAACAATGAGCAGTTCTTC.